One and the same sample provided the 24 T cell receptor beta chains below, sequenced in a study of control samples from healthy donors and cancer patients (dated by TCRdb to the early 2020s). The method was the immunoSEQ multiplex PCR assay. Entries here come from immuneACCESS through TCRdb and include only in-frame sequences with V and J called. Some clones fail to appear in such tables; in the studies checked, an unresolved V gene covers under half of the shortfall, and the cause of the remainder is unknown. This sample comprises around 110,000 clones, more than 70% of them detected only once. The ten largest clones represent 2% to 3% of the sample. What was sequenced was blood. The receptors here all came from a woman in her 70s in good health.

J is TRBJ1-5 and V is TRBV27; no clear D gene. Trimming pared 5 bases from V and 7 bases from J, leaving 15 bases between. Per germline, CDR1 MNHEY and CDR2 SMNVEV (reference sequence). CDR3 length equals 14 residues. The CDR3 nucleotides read TGTGCCAGCAGTCCGGCGAGCGGGAGCCAGCCCCAGCATTTT. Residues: CASSPASGSQPQHF.

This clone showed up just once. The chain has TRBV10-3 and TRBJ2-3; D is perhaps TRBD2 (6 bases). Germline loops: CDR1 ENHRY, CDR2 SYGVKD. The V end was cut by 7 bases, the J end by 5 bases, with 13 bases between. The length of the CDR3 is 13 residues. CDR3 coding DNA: TGTGCCATCAACCCCCAGGGAGGAGATACGCAGTATTTT. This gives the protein CAINPQGGDTQYF.

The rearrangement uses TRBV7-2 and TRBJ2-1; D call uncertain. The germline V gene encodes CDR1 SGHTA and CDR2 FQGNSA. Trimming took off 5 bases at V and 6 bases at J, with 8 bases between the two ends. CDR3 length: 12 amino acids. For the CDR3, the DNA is TGTGCCAGCAGCAATCCCGGCAATGAGCAGTTCTTC. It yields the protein CASSNPGNEQFF. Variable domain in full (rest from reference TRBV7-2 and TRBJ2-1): GAGVSQSPSNKVTEKGKDVELRCDPISGHTALYWYRQSLGQGLEFLIYFQGNSAPDKSGLPSDRFSAERTGGSVSTLTIQRTQQEDSAVYLCASSNPGNEQFFGPGTRLTVL.

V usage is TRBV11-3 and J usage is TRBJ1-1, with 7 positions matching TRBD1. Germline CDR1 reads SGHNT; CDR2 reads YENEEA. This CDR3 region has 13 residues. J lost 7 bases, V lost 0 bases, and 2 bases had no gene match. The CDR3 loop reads CASSLDRDSEAFF. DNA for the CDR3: TGTGCCAGCAGCTTAGATCGGGACAGTGAAGCTTTCTTT. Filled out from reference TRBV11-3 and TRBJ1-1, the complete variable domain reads EAGVVQSPRYKIIEKKQPVAFWCNPISGHNTLYWYLQNLGQGPELLIRYENEEAVDDSQLPKDRFSAERLKGVDSTLKIQPAELGDSAVYLCASSLDRDSEAFFGQGTRLTVV.

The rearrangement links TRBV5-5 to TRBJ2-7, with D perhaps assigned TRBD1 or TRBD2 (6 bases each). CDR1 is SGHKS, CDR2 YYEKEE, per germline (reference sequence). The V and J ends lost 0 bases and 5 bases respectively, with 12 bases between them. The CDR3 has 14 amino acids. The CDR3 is CASSLVRGQDEQYF. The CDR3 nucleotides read TGTGCCAGCAGCTTGGTCCGGGGGCAGGACGAGCAGTACTTC.

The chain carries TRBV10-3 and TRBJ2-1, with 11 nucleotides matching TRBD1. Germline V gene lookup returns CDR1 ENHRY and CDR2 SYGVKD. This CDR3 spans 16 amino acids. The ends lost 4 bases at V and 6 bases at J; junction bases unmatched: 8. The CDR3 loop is CAISATGTGGPNEQFF. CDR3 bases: TGTGCCATCAGTGCAACCGGGACAGGGGGACCCAATGAGCAGTTCTTC.

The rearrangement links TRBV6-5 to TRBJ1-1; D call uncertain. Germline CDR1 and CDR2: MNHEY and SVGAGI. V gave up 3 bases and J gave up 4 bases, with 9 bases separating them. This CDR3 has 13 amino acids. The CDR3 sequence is CASSYNSGTEAFF. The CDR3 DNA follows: TGTGCCAGCAGTTATAACAGTGGCACTGAAGCTTTCTTT.

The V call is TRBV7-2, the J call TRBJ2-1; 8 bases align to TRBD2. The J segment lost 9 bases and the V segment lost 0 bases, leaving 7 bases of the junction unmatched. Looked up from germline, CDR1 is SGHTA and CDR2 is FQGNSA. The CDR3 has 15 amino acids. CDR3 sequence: CASSLAPSGGGEQFF. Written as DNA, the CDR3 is TGTGCCAGCAGCTTAGCGCCCAGCGGGGGTGGTGAGCAGTTCTTC.

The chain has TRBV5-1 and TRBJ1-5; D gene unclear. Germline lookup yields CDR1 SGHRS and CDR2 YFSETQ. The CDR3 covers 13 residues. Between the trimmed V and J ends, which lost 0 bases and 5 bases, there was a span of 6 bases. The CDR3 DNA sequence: TGCGCCAGCAGCTTGGATAGAGATCAGCCCCAGCATTTT. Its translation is CASSLDRDQPQHF. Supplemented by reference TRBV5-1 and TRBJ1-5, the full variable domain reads KAGVTQTPRYLIKTRGQQVTLSCSPISGHRSVSWYQQTPGQGLQFLFEYFSETQRNKGNFPGRFSGRQFSNSRSEMNVSTLELGDSALYLCASSLDRDQPQHFGDGTRLSIL.

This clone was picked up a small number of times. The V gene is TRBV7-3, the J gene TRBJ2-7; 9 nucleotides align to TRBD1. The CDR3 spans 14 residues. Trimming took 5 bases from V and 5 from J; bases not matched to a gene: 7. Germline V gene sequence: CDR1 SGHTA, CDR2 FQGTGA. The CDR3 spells CASSPTGQGHEQYF. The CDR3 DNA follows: TGTGCCAGCAGCCCGACGGGACAGGGCCACGAGCAGTACTTC.

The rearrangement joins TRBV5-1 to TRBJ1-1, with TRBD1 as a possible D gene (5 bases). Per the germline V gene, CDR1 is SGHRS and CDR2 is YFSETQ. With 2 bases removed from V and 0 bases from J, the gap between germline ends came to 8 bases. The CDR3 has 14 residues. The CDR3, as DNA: TGCGCCAGCAGCTTAGGGGAAATGAACACTGAAGCTTTCTTT. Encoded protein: CASSLGEMNTEAFF. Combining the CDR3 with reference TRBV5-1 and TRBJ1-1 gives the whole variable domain KAGVTQTPRYLIKTRGQQVTLSCSPISGHRSVSWYQQTPGQGLQFLFEYFSETQRNKGNFPGRFSGRQFSNSRSEMNVSTLELGDSALYLCASSLGEMNTEAFFGQGTRLTVV.

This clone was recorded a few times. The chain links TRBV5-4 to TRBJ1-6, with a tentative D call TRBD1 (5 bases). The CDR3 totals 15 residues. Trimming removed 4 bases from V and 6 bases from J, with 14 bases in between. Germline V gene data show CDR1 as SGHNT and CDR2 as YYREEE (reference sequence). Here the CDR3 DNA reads TGTGCCAGCAGCACCTGGGGCAGCTCTAATTCACCCCTCCACTTT. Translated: CASSTWGSSNSPLHF. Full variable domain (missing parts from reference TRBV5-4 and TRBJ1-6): ETGVTQSPTHLIKTRGQQVTLRCSSQSGHNTVSWYQQALGQGPQFIFQYYREEENGRGNFPPRFSGLQFPNYSSELNVNALELDDSALYLCASSTWGSSNSPLHFGNGTRLTVT.

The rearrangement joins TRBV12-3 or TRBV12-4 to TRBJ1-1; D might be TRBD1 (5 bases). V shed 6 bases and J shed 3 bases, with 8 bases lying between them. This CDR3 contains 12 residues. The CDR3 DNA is TGTGCCAGCAGCGGGGGGGACACTGAAGCTTTCTTT. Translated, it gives CASSGGDTEAFF.

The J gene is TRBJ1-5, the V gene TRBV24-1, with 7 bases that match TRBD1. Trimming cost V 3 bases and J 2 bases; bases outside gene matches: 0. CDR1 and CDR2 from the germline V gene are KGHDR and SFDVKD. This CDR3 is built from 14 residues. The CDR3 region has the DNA TGTGCCACCAGTGATACAGGGGGCAATCAGCCCCAGCATTTT. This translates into CATSDTGGNQPQHF.

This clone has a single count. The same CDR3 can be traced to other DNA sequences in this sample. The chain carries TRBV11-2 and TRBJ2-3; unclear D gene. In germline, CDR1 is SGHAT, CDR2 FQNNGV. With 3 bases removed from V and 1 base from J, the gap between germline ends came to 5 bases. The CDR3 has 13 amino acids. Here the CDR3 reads CASSFPGTDTQYF. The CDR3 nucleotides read TGTGCCAGCAGCTTCCCCGGCACAGATACGCAGTATTTT.

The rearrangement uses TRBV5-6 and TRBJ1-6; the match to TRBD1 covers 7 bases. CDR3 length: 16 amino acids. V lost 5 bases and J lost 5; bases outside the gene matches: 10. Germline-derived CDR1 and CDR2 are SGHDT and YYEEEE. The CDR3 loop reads CASSIPGQSNNSPLHF. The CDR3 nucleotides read TGTGCCAGCAGTATTCCGGGACAGAGCAATAATTCACCCCTCCACTTT.

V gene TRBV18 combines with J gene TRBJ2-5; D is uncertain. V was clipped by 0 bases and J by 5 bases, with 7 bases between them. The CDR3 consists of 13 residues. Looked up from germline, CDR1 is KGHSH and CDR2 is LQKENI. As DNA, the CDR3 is TGTGCCAGCTCACCACCGAGTAGGGAGACCCAGTACTTC. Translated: CASSPPSRETQYF.

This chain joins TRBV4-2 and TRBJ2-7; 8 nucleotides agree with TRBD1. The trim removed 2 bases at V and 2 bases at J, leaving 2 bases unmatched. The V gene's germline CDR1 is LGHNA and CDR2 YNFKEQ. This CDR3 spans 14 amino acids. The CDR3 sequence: CASSQQGAPYEQYF. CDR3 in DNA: TGTGCCAGCAGCCAACAGGGGGCCCCCTACGAGCAGTACTTC.

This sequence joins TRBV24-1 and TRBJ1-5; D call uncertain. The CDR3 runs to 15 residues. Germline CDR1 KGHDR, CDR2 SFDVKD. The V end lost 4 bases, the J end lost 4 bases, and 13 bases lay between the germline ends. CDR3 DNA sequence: TGTGCCACCAGTGAGCTCCTAGGTAGGAATCAGCCCCAGCATTTT. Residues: CATSELLGRNQPQHF.

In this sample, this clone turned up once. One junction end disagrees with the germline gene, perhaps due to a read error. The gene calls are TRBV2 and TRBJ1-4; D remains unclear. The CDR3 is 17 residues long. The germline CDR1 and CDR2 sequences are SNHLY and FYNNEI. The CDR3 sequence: CASREGGSYATNEKLFF. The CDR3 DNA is TGTGCCAGCAGGGAAGGTGGCAGCTACGCAACTAATGAAAAACTGTTTTTT.

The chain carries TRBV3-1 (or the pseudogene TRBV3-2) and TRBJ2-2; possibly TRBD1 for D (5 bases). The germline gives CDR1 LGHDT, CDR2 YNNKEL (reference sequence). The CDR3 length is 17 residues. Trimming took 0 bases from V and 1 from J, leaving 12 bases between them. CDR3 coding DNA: TGTGCCAGCAGCCAAGATATATCGACAGTGAACACCGGGGAGCTGTTTTTT. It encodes CASSQDISTVNTGELFF.

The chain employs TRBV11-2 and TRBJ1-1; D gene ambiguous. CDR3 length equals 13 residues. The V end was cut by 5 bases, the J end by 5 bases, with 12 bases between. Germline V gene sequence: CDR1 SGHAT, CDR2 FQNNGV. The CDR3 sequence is CASSLGWATEAFF. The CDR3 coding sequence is TGTGCCAGCAGCCTCGGATGGGCTACTGAAGCTTTCTTT.

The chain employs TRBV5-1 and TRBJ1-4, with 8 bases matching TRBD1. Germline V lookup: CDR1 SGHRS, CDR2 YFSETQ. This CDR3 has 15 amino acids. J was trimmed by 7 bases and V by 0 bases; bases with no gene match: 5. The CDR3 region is CASSLARRGLEKLFF. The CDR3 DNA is TGCGCCAGCAGCTTGGCTCGCAGGGGGCTTGAAAAACTGTTTTTT.

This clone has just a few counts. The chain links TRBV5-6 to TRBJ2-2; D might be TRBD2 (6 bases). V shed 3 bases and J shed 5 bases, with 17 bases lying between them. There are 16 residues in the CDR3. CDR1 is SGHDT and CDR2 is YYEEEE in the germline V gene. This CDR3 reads CASSSLALKVTGELFF. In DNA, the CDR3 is TGTGCCAGCAGCTCGCTAGCGCTGAAGGTTACCGGGGAGCTGTTTTTT.